This T cell receptor beta chain was captured by sequencing in a study of technical replicates of blood from a handful of donors. Trimming shortened V by 1 base and J by 3 bases, and 16 bases separated the two germline ends. The CDR3 loop spans 16 amino acids. Per the germline V gene, CDR1 is MNHNS and CDR2 is SASEGT. The protocol was immunoSEQ multiplex PCR, while the TCRdb copy is restricted to in-frame clones and leaves out a portion. Of roughly 100,000 clones listed, more than 90% are singletons. The sequence was obtained from a human donor in good health. Material: T cells isolated from PBMCs. The chain couples TRBV6-1 to TRBJ2-7, with a weak D call TRBD1 (6 bases). CDR3: CASSEGRAGANYEQYF. In nucleotides, the CDR3 is TGTGCCAGCAGTGAAGGAAGGGCAGGGGCTAACTACGAGCAGTACTTC.